This T cell receptor beta chain is drawn from a study of blood T cell repertoires in COVID-19. Study-wide background: Some COVID-19 samples were acute and others convalescent; all came from the United States, Italy and Spain. In each case, the material was cDNA or gDNA derived from T cells, B-cell-depleted T cells, or PBMCs.

Germline CDR1 is LNHNV and CDR2 is YYDKDF (reference sequence). The CDR3 runs to 16 residues. V was cut by 0 bases and J by 5 bases, with 14 bases left in between. Under the authors' procedure: For nucleated cells, counts were estimated from reference gene primer amplification. Method: immunoSEQ multiplex PCR; TCRdb's copy keeps in-frame clones and lacks some. V and J calls and clone size follow that table, whereas D and trimming were derived from the DNA. The sample shows more than 70,000 clones, 90% of them seen only once. This sequence was found in a woman between 18 and 30 years old with acute or convalescent COVID-19. The chain couples TRBV15 to TRBJ1-5; D might be TRBD1 (6 bases). The source material was peripheral blood. As DNA, the CDR3 is TGTGCCACCAGCAGAGATCTGGGGGGGGGCGATCAGCCCCAGCATTTT. Amino acid sequence: CATSRDLGGGDQPQHF.